Presented here are 13 T cell receptor beta chains from one specimen sequenced in a study of blood T cell repertoires in COVID-19. This table comes from immunoSEQ multiplex PCR, and its TCRdb copy is limited to in-frame clones, with some not included. Of more than 60,000 clones listed, 87% were seen once; the top ten hold roughly 7.2%. Sequencing was performed on peripheral blood. The receptors shown here come from a man aged 55-75 years with acute or convalescent COVID-19.

This rearrangement joins TRBV30 to TRBJ1-3; 10 bases map to TRBD1. The germline gives CDR1 GTSNPN, CDR2 SVGIG (reference sequence). V lost 1 base, J lost 0 bases, and 6 bases stayed unmatched. This CDR3 comprises 17 residues. The CDR3 DNA is TGTGCCTGGAGTGCCGGGACAGGGGTATTCTCTGGAAACACCATATATTTT. This codes for CAWSAGTGVFSGNTIYF.

CDR3 DNA: TGCGCCAACTGGTCAGGGGGCATGAACACTGAAGCTTTCTTT. Amino acids: CANWSGGMNTEAFF. This chain connects TRBV10-2 to TRBJ1-1; TRBD1 aligns across 8 bases. This CDR3 contains 14 residues. Germline CDR1 reads WSHSY; CDR2 reads SAAADI. After removal of 10 bases from V and 0 bases from J, the junction contained 7 bases not matched to a gene.

For the CDR3, the DNA is TGTGCCAGCAGCAAGACAGGGGAATCTGGAAACACCATATATTTT. It encodes CASSKTGESGNTIYF. The gene calls are TRBV9 and TRBJ1-3; 8 nucleotides agree with TRBD1. Germline CDR1 is SGDLS and CDR2 is YYNGEE. The V segment lost 4 bases and the J segment 1 base; nucleotides outside the gene matches: 4. The CDR3 loop spans 15 amino acids.

V usage is TRBV18 and J usage is TRBJ1-1; 7 nucleotides agree with TRBD1. CDR3 size: 17 residues. Germline-derived CDR1 and CDR2 are KGHSH and LQKENI. V was clipped by 5 bases and J by 0 bases; unmatched bases: 12. CDR3 sequence reads: CASSTRTGGWMNTEAFF. As DNA, the CDR3 is TGTGCCAGCTCAACCCGGACAGGTGGGTGGATGAACACTGAAGCTTTCTTT.

The chain is built from TRBV6-2 or TRBV6-3 and TRBJ1-2; 8 positions agree with TRBD1. The germline CDR1 and CDR2 sequences are MNHEY and SVGEGT. V was pared by 0 bases and J by 4 bases, with 7 bases of the junction left unmatched. This CDR3 is 16 amino acids long. Written as DNA, the CDR3 is TGTGCCAGCAGTTACTCCATCGGGACAGGAAGCTATGGCTACACCTTC. Amino acid sequence: CASSYSIGTGSYGYTF.

This clone has a handful of counts. This chain connects TRBV19 to TRBJ1-6; 8 bases match TRBD1. CDR3 length equals 15 residues. Trimming at V came to 6 bases and at J to 3 bases, leaving 4 bases not matched to a gene. Germline-derived CDR1 and CDR2 are LNHDA and SQIVND (reference sequence). This CDR3 reads CASSRTGGYNSPLHF. In nucleotides, the CDR3 is TGTGCCAGTAGCCGTACAGGGGGCTATAATTCACCCCTCCACTTT.

Only one count was recorded for this clone. J is TRBJ1-2 and V is TRBV28; no definite D call. Trimming stripped 4 bases from V and 6 bases from J, with 12 bases between. Germline loops: CDR1 MDHEN, CDR2 SYDVKM. The CDR3 length is 13 residues. The CDR3 loop reads CASSSRRGDGYTF. Here the CDR3 DNA reads TGTGCCAGCAGTTCGCGGCGAGGCGATGGCTACACCTTC.

The rearrangement links TRBV6-5 to TRBJ1-2; possibly TRBD1 for D (5 bases). The CDR3 covers 14 residues. Germline-derived CDR1 and CDR2 are MNHEY and SVGAGI. The germline V and J ends were trimmed by 4 bases and 7 bases, with 16 bases remaining between them. In DNA, the CDR3 is TGTGCCAGCAGTTCAATCAGGGAACCAGGTGGCTACACCTTC. Its translation is CASSSIREPGGYTF.

The chain couples TRBV19 to TRBJ1-5; D gene unclear. V lost 3 bases and J 0 bases, leaving 9 bases between the germline ends. Germline V gene sequence: CDR1 LNHDA, CDR2 SQIVND (reference sequence). CDR3 length: 15 amino acids. The CDR3 loop reads CASSMIGISNQPQHF. CDR3 sequence (DNA): TGTGCCAGTAGTATGATCGGGATTAGCAATCAGCCCCAGCATTTT.

The V call is TRBV15, the J call TRBJ2-6; TRBD1 aligns across 8 bases. Germline V lookup: CDR1 LNHNV, CDR2 YYDKDF (reference sequence). The V gene end was trimmed by 0 bases and the J gene end by 2 bases; junction bases not matched to a gene: 9. CDR3 size: 19 residues. CDR3 sequence reads: CATSREARGLEPGANVLTF. The DNA of the CDR3 is TGTGCCACCAGCAGAGAGGCCAGGGGGCTGGAGCCTGGGGCCAACGTCCTGACTTTC.

This clone was seen only a few times. This rearrangement joins TRBV7-2 to TRBJ1-1; D is undetermined. Germline V lookup: CDR1 SGHTA, CDR2 FQGNSA. The V end was cut by 4 bases, the J end by 4 bases, with 19 bases between. The length of the CDR3 is 16 residues. CDR3 DNA sequence: TGTGCCAGCAGCTCAGGAGGGCCGGCGGGTTTCACTGAAGCTTTCTTT. Translated, it gives CASSSGGPAGFTEAFF.

The V and J genes are TRBV15 and TRBJ1-1, with TRBD1 matching 7 bases. After removal of 3 bases from V and 11 bases from J, the junction contained 3 bases not matched to a gene. CDR3 length: 11 amino acids. Per germline, CDR1 LNHNV and CDR2 YYDKDF (reference sequence). CDR3 sequence (DNA): TGTGCCACCAGCAGCACAGGGGAGGCTTTCTTT. Its protein product is CATSSTGEAFF.

The chain joins TRBV5-1 to TRBJ1-2; TRBD1 aligns across 12 bases. The CDR3 contains 16 residues. Germline V CDR1 and CDR2: SGHRS, YFSETQ. The junction had 8 bases not matched to a gene; V was cut back by 0 bases and J by 8 bases. CDR3 loop: CASSLDRDRGRNGYTF. The CDR3 coding sequence is TGCGCCAGCAGCTTGGATAGGGACAGGGGGCGTAACGGCTACACCTTC.